This TCR beta chain was captured by sequencing in a study of regulatory T cells in long-lasting Graves disease. Study-wide results and caveats: Persistent-disease Graves' patients showed less TCR diversity than new cases. TRBV28, TRBJ1-2 and TRBJ2-5 emerged as the favored segments in persistent disease.

Arm-PCR of CDR3 regions with iRepertoire HTBI primers generated TCR beta libraries. In TCRdb, the multiplex PCR reads were re-called with MiXCR into one record per CDR3 protein. The top ten clones hold approximately 17% of a sample with around 470,000 distinct CDR3 sequences, approximately 14% of them seen once. Germline V lookup: CDR1 SGDLS, CDR2 YYNGEE. Trimming took 4 bases from V and 7 from J; bases not matched to a gene: 6. The CDR3 totals 15 residues. Regarding time point: newly diagnosed GD, antithyroid drugs for less than 3 months. With RNA extracted from PBMCs as input, the TCR library was made. Graves' disease was diagnosed by American Thyroid Association guidelines. In Xi'an, China, an endocrinology department was the source of patients. As concerns this clonotype: Its antigen is unidentified.

These records were also assigned to another study, of T cells in Graves' hyperthyroidism and ophthalmopathy.

The chain couples TRBV9 to TRBJ2-6, with 9 bases that match TRBD1. Material: peripheral blood mononuclear cells (PBMCs), obtained at new diagnosis, from a patient treated with antithyroid drugs. This sequence originates from a woman in her forties or fifties with Graves disease. CDR3 residues: CASSPQGQGANVLTF. CDR3 DNA sequence: TGTGCCAGCAGCCCCCAGGGACAGGGAGCCAACGTCCTGACTTTC.